A single TCR beta chain is shown here with its context. Its antigen is unknown. With V trimmed by 5 bases and J by 9 bases, 6 bases remained unmatched. Looked up from germline, CDR1 is SGDLS and CDR2 is YYNGEE. The CDR3 contains 14 residues. Repertoires were generated with immunoSEQ multiplex PCR, while TCRdb's copy carries only in-frame clones and drops some. The sample yields 9,500 to 15,000 clones, about 86% seen once. The data derive from a study of radiotherapy plus CTLA-4 blockade in lung cancer. Findings and limits, study-wide: There was expansion of tumor-derived TCR clones in blood after radiotherapy plus ipilimumab. The best predictor of response was reported to be early blood T cell clone dynamics, with interferon-beta.

Lung cancer patients with chemo-refractory metastatic non-small-cell disease were given focal radiation plus CTLA-4 blockade with ipilimumab. Sample: peripheral blood, taken from a patient treated with radiotherapy plus ipilimumab. The chain employs TRBV9 and TRBJ1-6, with 9 bases aligning to TRBD1. This receptor was identified in a human donor with non-small cell lung cancer that progressed on radiotherapy plus ipilimumab. As DNA, the CDR3 is TGTGCCAGCAGTTCGGGACAGGGCTTTTCACCCCTCCACTTT. This sequence encodes CASSSGQGFSPLHF.